This T cell receptor (beta chain) was identified in a study of T cell responses to AZD1222 COVID-19 vaccine (dated by TCRdb to the early 2020s). The study in broad terms: A total of 230 or so trial participants underwent TCR sequencing, of whom roughly 210 received two doses of AZD1222 and about 26 received two doses of the MenACWY control vaccine. Trial participants were enrolled by age into subgroups of 18-55, 56-69 and 70-plus years, and 148, 28 and 57 TCR-sequenced participants, respectively, were included in these subgroups.

The time point label here, explained by the study, means: about 28 days (+/-7) after the second vaccine dose. AZD1222 recipients with second doses at about 4 weeks or about 12 weeks were pooled, because spike-specific TCR depth and breadth did not differ between schedules. Vaccinee samples came from UK trials COV001 and COV002, including a single-blind randomized controlled phase 2/3 trial of AZD1222 (ChAdOx1 nCoV-19) in healthy adults. For TCRbeta chain sequencing, PBMC samples from trial participants were taken at day 0 and at day 28 after the second dose. The V end gives up 8 bases and the J end 0 bases, leaving 9 bases in the junction not matched to a gene. CDR1 and CDR2 (MNHEY, SVGAGI) derive from the germline V gene. The CDR3, cysteine through phenylalanine, is 15 amino acids long. The retained sequence is limited to the CDR3, 45 bases, with the frame set at the first base. The CDR3 regions of human TCRbeta chains were analyzed by immunosequencing. In the paper's pipeline: Repertoire TCRs were matched against a reference library of SARS-CoV-2-specific TCRs generated with the MIRA antigen-specificity platform. Breadth was defined as the fraction of unique TCRs that were SARS-CoV-2-associated, and depth was defined as the fraction of total T cells that were SARS-CoV-2-associated. Using the MIRA data, each spike-specific TCR was assigned both to the spike region to which the TCR was reactive and to a CD4 or CD8 class. Log10-transformed breadth and depth values were compared by one-way ANOVA with Sidak's multiple comparisons tests. TCRdb carries this immuneACCESS record with in-frame sequences only. Its versions omit some clonotypes, under half of them owing to an unresolved V gene in the studies checked, with the rest unexplained. That table is the source of V, J and clone size, and D and trimming were worked out from the DNA. Across this sample there are approximately 96,000 clones, with 75% to 95% seen only once. The top ten hold 11% of the sample.

Remarks on this clone: The antigen this receptor binds is unknown. No much larger clone is present one base from it, and per-base qualities are unavailable.

Overall study outcomes, separate from this receptor: Only five to seven AZD1222 recipients were SARS-CoV-2 seropositive at baseline, limiting conclusions about previously exposed vaccinees. In the small 56-69-year group, the increase in depth fell short of significance, most likely because of low power. Epitopes outside the regions mutated in the B.1.351 and B.1.1.7 variants were reportedly recognized by nearly half of the unique spike-specific TCRs. Participants were mostly white British, with more females than males. The authors suggested clonal diversity may have been underestimated. Spike-specific TCR breadth and depth rose significantly after two AZD1222 doses compared with day 0 and with MenACWY recipients. Because no samples from the day 14 peak response were available, repertoires could be characterized only after the peak T cell response. Vaccine-associated CD4 TCRs spanned the whole spike protein, with dominant responses in regions 160-218 and 743-854.

This specimen was peripheral blood, taken 28 days after the second AZD1222 dose. This receptor chain uses TRBV6-5 and TRBJ1-2; TRBD1 matches 7 bases in the middle. The sequence was collected from an adult who received the AZD1222 COVID-19 vaccine. The CDR3 is CASRRQGGPNYGYTF. The nucleotide sequence is given as TGTGCCAGCCGGAGACAGGGCGGGCCTAACTATGGCTACACCTTC.